The 2 T cell receptor beta chains given below trace back to one sample, sequenced in a study of T cells in Graves' hyperthyroidism and ophthalmopathy. The investigators amplified TCR beta CDR3 regions from RNA transcripts. TCR CDR3 regions were first amplified by RT-PCR with HTBI primers. TCRdb re-called the multiplex PCR reads with MiXCR, one entry per CDR3 protein. The table lists over 250,000 distinct CDR3 sequences, about a sixth of them singletons. Sequenced: blood. The receptors shown here come from a woman in her sixties or seventies with Graves' ophthalmopathy.

The chain combines TRBV5-1 with TRBJ2-3; possibly TRBD2 for D (6 bases). V was clipped by 6 bases and J by 1 base, with 12 bases between them. CDR3 length equals 14 residues. In germline, CDR1 is SGHRS, CDR2 YFSETQ. The CDR3 is CASILGGGTDTQYF. DNA for the CDR3: TGCGCCAGCATCCTTGGAGGGGGCACAGATACGCAGTATTTT.

This clonotype has ten or more counts. The chain recombines TRBV11-2 with TRBJ2-1, with 8 nucleotides matching TRBD1. Unmatched junction bases numbered 7, after V lost 6 bases and J lost 0 bases. CDR3 length equals 16 residues. Germline lookup yields CDR1 SGHAT and CDR2 FQNNGV. The DNA for the CDR3 is TGTGCCAGCAGAAGCGGACAGGGAAGCTCCTACAATGAGCAGTTCTTC. Protein sequence: CASRSGQGSSYNEQFF.